Below are 9 T cell receptor beta chains sequenced from a single sample in a study of T cell changes during pregnancy in multiple sclerosis. This table comes from immunoSEQ multiplex PCR, and its TCRdb copy is limited to in-frame clones, with some not included. The table shows 45,000 to 60,000 clones, with approximately 91% occurring only once. The material sequenced was peripheral blood, taken after pregnancy. The receptors here all came from a female donor in good health, enrolled as a control in a pregnancy study.

The chain uses TRBV5-1 and TRBJ2-5, with a possible D match to TRBD1 (5 bases). The CDR3 loop spans 14 amino acids. From germline, CDR1 is SGHRS and CDR2 YFSETQ. The V end was cut by 1 base, the J end by 4 bases, with 11 bases between. The CDR3 spells CASSLLRVGETQYF. DNA of the CDR3: TGCGCCAGCAGCTTGCTCAGGGTTGGAGAGACCCAGTACTTC.

The V call is TRBV19, the J call TRBJ1-6; TRBD1 agrees at 7 bases. J was trimmed by 0 bases and V by 6 bases; bases with no gene match: 5. CDR3 length: 16 residues. CDR1 LNHDA and CDR2 SQIVND come from the germline V gene (reference sequence). The CDR3 DNA follows: TGTGCCAGTAGACCACAGGGGAGCTCCTATAATTCACCCCTCCACTTT. This gives the protein CASRPQGSSYNSPLHF. Full variable domain (missing parts from reference TRBV19 and TRBJ1-6): DGGITQSPKYLFRKEGQNVTLSCEQNLNHDAMYWYRQDPGQGLRLIYYSQIVNDFQKGDIAEGYSVSREKKESFPLTVTSAQKNPTAFYLCASRPQGSSYNSPLHFGNGTRLTVT.

This sequence joins TRBV28 and TRBJ2-1, with TRBD1 matching 8 bases. The length of the CDR3 is 14 residues. After removal of 7 bases from V and 4 bases from J, the junction contained 6 bases not matched to a gene. Germline CDR1 is MDHEN and CDR2 is SYDVKM. The CDR3 is CASTGTGGYNEQFF. Here the CDR3 DNA reads TGTGCCAGCACCGGGACAGGAGGTTACAATGAGCAGTTCTTC.

The chain employs TRBV7-8 and TRBJ2-7, with D tentatively TRBD2 (5 bases). Germline V lookup: CDR1 SGHVS, CDR2 FQNEAQ. The V end was cut by 1 base, the J end by 1 base, with 11 bases between. The CDR3 has 15 residues. The CDR3 loop reads CASSLGWRRSYEQYF. Here the CDR3 DNA reads TGTGCCAGCAGCTTAGGTTGGAGGAGGTCCTACGAGCAGTACTTC.

The rearrangement uses TRBV7-2 and TRBJ2-7, with 7 bases that match TRBD2. The CDR3 spans 16 residues. Germline CDR1 SGHTA, CDR2 FQGNSA. The V segment lost 4 bases and the J segment 1 base; nucleotides outside the gene matches: 10. CDR3 amino acids: CASSSEAGLLSYEQYF. CDR3 bases: TGTGCCAGCAGCTCCGAAGCGGGACTACTATCCTACGAGCAGTACTTC.

This chain joins TRBV5-1 and TRBJ2-5; 10 bases fit TRBD1. V was pared by 0 bases and J by 4 bases, with 0 bases of the junction left unmatched. This CDR3 has 14 amino acids. CDR1 and CDR2 (germline): SGHRS, YFSETQ. CDR3: CASSLGTGGETQYF. The CDR3 nucleotides read TGCGCCAGCAGCTTGGGGACAGGGGGAGAGACCCAGTACTTC.

The V and J genes are TRBV28 and TRBJ2-7, with TRBD1 identical over 9 bases. Trimming took 10 bases from V and 2 from J; bases not matched to a gene: 3. The CDR3 runs to 12 residues. The germline CDR1 and CDR2 sequences are MDHEN and SYDVKM. In DNA, the CDR3 is TGTGCCACCGGGGACAGGGCCTACGAGCAGTACTTC. Amino acids: CATGDRAYEQYF. The whole variable domain, remainder taken from reference TRBV28 and TRBJ2-7, is DVKVTQSSRYLVKRTGEKVFLECVQDMDHENMFWYRQDPGLGLRLIYFSYDVKMKEKGDIPEGYSVSREKKERFSLILESASTNQTSMYLCATGDRAYEQYFGPGTRLTVT.

The genes are TRBV7-6 and TRBJ2-6, with 7 bases aligning to TRBD2. CDR1 is SGHVS and CDR2 is FNYEAQ in the germline V gene. The CDR3 runs 17 residues. With 2 bases clipped from V and 4 bases from J, the junction kept 8 bases outside the gene matches. CDR3 region: CASSLRLAARGANVLTF. CDR3 DNA sequence: TGTGCCAGCAGCTTAAGGCTAGCGGCGCGGGGGGCCAACGTCCTGACTTTC. Full variable domain (outside the CDR3, taken from reference TRBV7-6 and TRBJ2-6): GAGVSQSPRYKVTKRGQDVALRCDPISGHVSLYWYRQALGQGPEFLTYFNYEAQQDKSGLPNDRFSAERPEGSISTLTIQRTEQRDSAMYRCASSLRLAARGANVLTFGAGSRLTVL.

This chain connects TRBV11-2 to TRBJ1-1; D is unresolved. The germline V gene encodes CDR1 SGHAT and CDR2 FQNNGV. The CDR3 is made up of 15 amino acids. Trimming removed 4 bases from V and 0 bases from J, with 12 bases in between. CDR3 region: CASSSPPPMNTEAFF. CDR3 DNA sequence: TGTGCCAGCAGCTCCCCCCCACCTATGAACACTGAAGCTTTCTTT.